The sequence of this T cell receptor (beta chain) was determined in a study of blood T cell repertoires in COVID-19. As for the study in general: From the United States, Italy and Spain came samples of acute and convalescent COVID-19. The cDNA or gDNA used as material had been derived from T cells, B-cell-depleted T cells, or PBMCs.

How the authors handled the data: Amplification from reference gene primers served as the basis for estimated nucleated cell counts. Repertoires were generated with immunoSEQ multiplex PCR, while TCRdb's copy carries only in-frame clones and drops some. That table is the source of V, J and clone size, and D and trimming were worked out from the DNA. The table has around 28,000 clones, 80% to 90% seen once. The germline gives CDR1 SGHAT, CDR2 FQNNGV. This CDR3 has 16 amino acids. Trimming removed 1 base from V and 3 bases from J, with 15 bases in between. V usage is TRBV11-2 and J usage is TRBJ2-5, with D uncertain. The origin of this receptor is a human donor in a cohort sampled during active COVID-19. The specimen was peripheral blood. The DNA of the CDR3 is TGTGCCAGCAGCTTAGCGGCAGGAACCAAGAAAGAGACCCAGTACTTC. Translating it yields CASSLAAGTKKETQYF. Variable domain in full (rest from reference TRBV11-2 and TRBJ2-5): EAGVAQSPRYKIIEKRQSVAFWCNPISGHATLYWYQQILGQGPKLLIQFQNNGVVDDSQLPKDRFSAERLKGVDSTLKIQPAKLEDSAVYLCASSLAAGTKKETQYFGPGTRLLVL.